The present entry profiles one T cell receptor beta chain with its context. Antigen: not known. The data belong to a study of cytomegalovirus exposure and HLA in healthy donors. Study details: Of several hundred genotyped donors, about 80% clustered with self-reported Caucasian donors. Study-wide points: HLA-A and HLA-B allele assignments for most subjects were reportedly predicted accurately using TCR beta sequences.

Healthy bone marrow donors formed the donor group. Researchers ran the PCR with 60 Vbeta and 13 Jbeta primers. Assay: immunoSEQ multiplex PCR; the TCRdb copy retains only in-frame clones and omits some. The table includes some 120,000 clones, 81% detected once. The CDR3 is 15 amino acids. CDR1 SGHTA and CDR2 FQGNSA come from the germline V gene. Trimming pared 3 bases from V and 5 bases from J, leaving 14 bases between. Source material: PBMCs. V is TRBV7-2 and J is TRBJ2-1; D possibly corresponds to TRBD2 (6 bases). The sequence was obtained from a middle-aged woman in good health and CMV-seronegative. CDR3 loop: CASSFGGSDHNEQFF. As DNA, the CDR3 is TGTGCCAGCAGCTTCGGAGGGAGCGACCACAATGAGCAGTTCTTC.